These 21 T cell receptor beta chains were sequenced from one sample in a study of breast tumors, draining lymph nodes, adjacent tissues. TCRdb independently ran MiXCR on the multiplex PCR reads; one entry per CDR3 protein. The data show about 12,000 distinct CDR3 sequences, around 36% seen once. The sample consisted of breast tumor tissue. The receptor set was obtained from a female donor with breast cancer. Some clones in this sample may be carry-over from other donors' samples.

The genes are TRBV10-1 and TRBJ2-5; D not resolved. CDR1 and CDR2 from the germline V gene are WNHNN and SYGVQD (reference sequence). CDR3 length: 14 amino acids. V lost 1 base to trimming and J lost 0 bases, with 6 bases between them. CDR3 coding DNA: TGCGCCAGCAGTGAGTTACGGGACCAAGAGACCCAGTACTTC. This gives the protein CASSELRDQETQYF.

The chain carries TRBV20-1 and TRBJ2-7, with 10 positions matching TRBD2. The CDR3 loop spans 15 amino acids. The V segment lost 2 bases and the J segment 0 bases; nucleotides outside the gene matches: 4. Germline V gene sequence: CDR1 DFQATT, CDR2 SNEGSKA (reference sequence). CDR3 DNA sequence: TGCAGTGCTAGACTAGCGGGAGTAGACTCCTACGAGCAGTACTTC. It encodes CSARLAGVDSYEQYF.

Many counts were recorded for this clonotype. The chain joins TRBV14 to TRBJ2-5, with D possibly matching TRBD2 (6 bases). The germline gives CDR1 SGHDN, CDR2 FVKESK. V lost 3 bases, J lost 7 bases, and 12 bases lay in between. The CDR3 has 13 amino acids. The CDR3 nucleotides are TGTGCCAGCAGCCAGTCAGCCGGGGGGACCCAGTACTTC. Translated: CASSQSAGGTQYF.

The CDR3 DNA is TGCAGCCCCTCGAACCCGGCCGCGGGGTTGGAGCAGTACTTC. As protein: CSPSNPAAGLEQYF. The chain employs TRBV29-1 and TRBJ2-7; D may be TRBD2 (6 bases). Germline CDR1 and CDR2: SQVTM and ANQGSEA. V gave up 8 bases and J gave up 7 bases, with 24 bases separating them. This CDR3 is built from 14 residues.

The rearrangement uses TRBV12-3 or TRBV12-4 and TRBJ1-3; 7 bases agree with TRBD1. Trimming took 2 bases from V and 0 from J; bases not matched to a gene: 7. This CDR3 has 17 amino acids. Here the CDR3 DNA reads TGTGCCAGCAGTTTAAGTCAGGGGGGAATCTCTGGAAACACCATATATTTT. The encoded protein is CASSLSQGGISGNTIYF.

The V gene is TRBV12-3 or TRBV12-4, the J gene TRBJ1-4, with 9 nucleotides matching TRBD1. This CDR3 has 14 amino acids. Trimming at V came to 5 bases and at J to 7 bases, leaving 5 bases not matched to a gene. As DNA, the CDR3 is TGTGCCAGCAGTCGGGACAGGGCGACTGAAAAACTGTTTTTT. Amino acid sequence: CASSRDRATEKLFF.

This clonotype was detected many times. The chain couples TRBV20-1 to TRBJ2-1; 13 bases align to TRBD2. This CDR3 comprises 16 residues. Germline V gene data show CDR1 as DFQATT and CDR2 as SNEGSKA (reference sequence). Losses at the gene ends were 0 bases for V and 8 bases for J; bases not matched to a gene: 7. CDR3 nucleotides: TGCAGTGCTAGAGAACGTGGTGGACTAGCGGGAGATGAGCAGTTCTTC. Its protein is CSARERGGLAGDEQFF.

The chain couples TRBV20-1 to TRBJ2-3; D might be TRBD1 (5 bases). Germline CDR1 DFQATT, CDR2 SNEGSKA (reference sequence). The CDR3 consists of 14 residues. Trimming pared 1 base from V and 2 bases from J, leaving 10 bases between. DNA for the CDR3: TGCAGTGCTAGAGCCCTGGACAACACAGATACGCAGTATTTT. Translating it yields CSARALDNTDTQYF.

On this clonotype: Germline and junction disagree at one end, which may indicate a read error. The chain recombines TRBV5-1 with TRBJ1-2; D uncertain. The CDR3 totals 12 residues. In germline, CDR1 is SGHRS, CDR2 YFSETQ. The CDR3 reads CASGDTGNYGSF. The CDR3 nucleotides read TGCGCCAGCGGCGACACTGGGAACTATGGCTCCTTC.

Ten or more counts support this clonotype. This sequence joins TRBV20-1 and TRBJ2-7; TRBD1 matches 7 bases. In germline, CDR1 is DFQATT, CDR2 SNEGSKA (reference sequence). After removal of 1 base from V and 0 bases from J, the junction contained 12 bases not matched to a gene. This CDR3 region has 17 residues. CDR3 in amino acids: CSARALAGGQISYEQYF. CDR3 bases: TGCAGTGCTAGAGCCCTGGCTGGGGGACAGATCTCCTACGAGCAGTACTTC.

This clonotype was detected many times. The CDR3 region is CASSFSYEQYF. CDR3 nucleotide sequence: TGTGCCAGCAGTTTCTCCTACGAGCAGTACTTC. The J gene is TRBJ2-7, the V gene TRBV27, with D uncertain. The CDR3 extends over 11 amino acids. V lost 3 bases, J lost 0 bases, and 0 bases lay in between. Germline V gene sequence: CDR1 MNHEY, CDR2 SMNVEV (reference sequence).

V is TRBV5-4 and J is TRBJ1-2; 11 bases line up with TRBD1. Germline CDR1 SGHNT, CDR2 YYREEE (reference sequence). Unmatched junction bases numbered 8, after V lost 6 bases and J lost 4 bases. The CDR3 loop spans 15 amino acids. The CDR3 region has the DNA TGTGCCAGCACCCTGGGGGGACAGGGGGTCTATGGCTACACCTTC. Translated: CASTLGGQGVYGYTF.

The gene calls are TRBV19 and TRBJ2-7; D unclear. This CDR3 has 14 residues. V gave up 7 bases and J gave up 2 bases, with 15 bases separating them. CDR1 is LNHDA and CDR2 is SQIVND in the germline V gene (reference sequence). CDR3 bases: TGTGCCAGTACCGCGTCGGACCAGACCTACGAGCAGTACTTC. Encoded protein: CASTASDQTYEQYF.

The table lists this clonotype with many counts. The chain couples TRBV13 to TRBJ2-7; D is ambiguous. The V gene's germline CDR1 is PRHDT and CDR2 FYEKMQ (reference sequence). The V end was cut by 2 bases, the J end by 2 bases, with 10 bases between. The length of the CDR3 is 14 residues. This CDR3 reads CASSLPGFPYEQYF. CDR3 bases: TGTGCCAGCAGCTTACCGGGCTTCCCCTACGAGCAGTACTTC.

The chain employs TRBV28 and TRBJ2-7; 8 nucleotides line up with TRBD2. From germline, CDR1 is MDHEN and CDR2 SYDVKM. V shed 4 bases, J shed 4 bases, and the junction held 21 bases outside the gene matches. This CDR3 is 19 amino acids long. The CDR3 is CASSSGEPRSGLEIYEQYF. CDR3 nucleotides: TGTGCCAGCAGTTCGGGAGAACCGAGATCGGGACTAGAAATTTACGAGCAGTACTTC.

This clonotype was found many times. V and J are TRBV9 and TRBJ2-1; the match to TRBD1 covers 8 bases. V lost 2 bases, J lost 8 bases, and 3 bases stayed unmatched. There are 13 residues in the CDR3. CDR1 and CDR2 from the germline V gene are SGDLS and YYNGEE. CDR3: CASSVRTGYEQFF. Written as DNA, the CDR3 is TGTGCCAGCAGCGTTCGGACAGGGTATGAGCAGTTCTTC. Complete variable domain (other parts from reference TRBV9 and TRBJ2-1): DSGVTQTPKHLITATGQRVTLRCSPRSGDLSVYWYQQSLDQGLQFLIQYYNGEERAKGNILERFSAQQFPDLHSELNLSSLELGDSALYFCASSVRTGYEQFFGPGTRLTVL.

This clonotype came up a few times. A much larger clone lies one base from this, so it may be a read error. The J gene is TRBJ1-4, the V gene TRBV5-4, with D hard to call. The CDR3 consists of 16 residues. Germline V gene data show CDR1 as SGHNT and CDR2 as YYREEE (reference sequence). Trimming took 3 bases from V and 0 from J, leaving 12 bases between them. The CDR3 bases are TGTGCCAGCAGCTGGGGAGGCGGGGCAACTAATGAAAAACTGTTTTTT. It specifies CASSWGGGATNEKLFF.

The chain uses TRBV18 and TRBJ1-1, with D perhaps matching TRBD1 (6 bases). The length of the CDR3 is 16 residues. Trimming removed 0 bases at V and 1 base at J, with 12 bases between. Germline V gives CDR1 KGHSH, CDR2 LQKENI. The CDR3 DNA follows: TGTGCCAGCTCACCACCGAGCAGGGGCTCGAACACTGAAGCTTTCTTT. Its translation: CASSPPSRGSNTEAFF.

This clonotype has at least ten counts. The chain links TRBV19 to TRBJ1-5; D gene ambiguous. With 7 bases removed from V and 6 bases from J, the gap between germline ends came to 16 bases. The CDR3 covers 14 residues. Germline V gives CDR1 LNHDA, CDR2 SQIVND (reference sequence). The CDR3 is CASKDVVSGQPQHF. The DNA of the CDR3 is TGTGCCAGTAAGGACGTAGTCTCGGGTCAGCCCCAGCATTTT.

The DNA of the CDR3 is TGTGCCAGCACCCAAGGGGCGGGGGTCTCCTGGGAGCAGTTCTTC. Protein sequence: CASTQGAGVSWEQFF. V gene TRBV12-3 or TRBV12-4 combines with J gene TRBJ2-1, with 7 nucleotides matching TRBD2. The trim removed 7 bases at V and 10 bases at J, leaving 16 bases unmatched. The CDR3 extends over 15 amino acids.

Note on this clonotype: At one end the junction does not follow the germline gene, possibly because of a read error. The V call is TRBV11-2, the J call TRBJ1-4; the D is unclear. This CDR3 has 11 amino acids. The germline CDR1 and CDR2 sequences are SGHAT and FQNNGV. Here the CDR3 reads CASSKNERLFF. For the CDR3, the DNA is TGTGCCAGCAGCAAAAATGAAAGACTGTTTTTT. The full variable domain, rest sourced from reference TRBV11-2 and TRBJ1-4, is EAGVAQSPRYKIIEKRQSVAFWCNPISGHATLYWYQQILGQGPKLLIQFQNNGVVDDSQLPKDRFSAERLKGVDSTLKIQPAKLEDSAVYLCASSKNERLFFGSGTQLSVL.